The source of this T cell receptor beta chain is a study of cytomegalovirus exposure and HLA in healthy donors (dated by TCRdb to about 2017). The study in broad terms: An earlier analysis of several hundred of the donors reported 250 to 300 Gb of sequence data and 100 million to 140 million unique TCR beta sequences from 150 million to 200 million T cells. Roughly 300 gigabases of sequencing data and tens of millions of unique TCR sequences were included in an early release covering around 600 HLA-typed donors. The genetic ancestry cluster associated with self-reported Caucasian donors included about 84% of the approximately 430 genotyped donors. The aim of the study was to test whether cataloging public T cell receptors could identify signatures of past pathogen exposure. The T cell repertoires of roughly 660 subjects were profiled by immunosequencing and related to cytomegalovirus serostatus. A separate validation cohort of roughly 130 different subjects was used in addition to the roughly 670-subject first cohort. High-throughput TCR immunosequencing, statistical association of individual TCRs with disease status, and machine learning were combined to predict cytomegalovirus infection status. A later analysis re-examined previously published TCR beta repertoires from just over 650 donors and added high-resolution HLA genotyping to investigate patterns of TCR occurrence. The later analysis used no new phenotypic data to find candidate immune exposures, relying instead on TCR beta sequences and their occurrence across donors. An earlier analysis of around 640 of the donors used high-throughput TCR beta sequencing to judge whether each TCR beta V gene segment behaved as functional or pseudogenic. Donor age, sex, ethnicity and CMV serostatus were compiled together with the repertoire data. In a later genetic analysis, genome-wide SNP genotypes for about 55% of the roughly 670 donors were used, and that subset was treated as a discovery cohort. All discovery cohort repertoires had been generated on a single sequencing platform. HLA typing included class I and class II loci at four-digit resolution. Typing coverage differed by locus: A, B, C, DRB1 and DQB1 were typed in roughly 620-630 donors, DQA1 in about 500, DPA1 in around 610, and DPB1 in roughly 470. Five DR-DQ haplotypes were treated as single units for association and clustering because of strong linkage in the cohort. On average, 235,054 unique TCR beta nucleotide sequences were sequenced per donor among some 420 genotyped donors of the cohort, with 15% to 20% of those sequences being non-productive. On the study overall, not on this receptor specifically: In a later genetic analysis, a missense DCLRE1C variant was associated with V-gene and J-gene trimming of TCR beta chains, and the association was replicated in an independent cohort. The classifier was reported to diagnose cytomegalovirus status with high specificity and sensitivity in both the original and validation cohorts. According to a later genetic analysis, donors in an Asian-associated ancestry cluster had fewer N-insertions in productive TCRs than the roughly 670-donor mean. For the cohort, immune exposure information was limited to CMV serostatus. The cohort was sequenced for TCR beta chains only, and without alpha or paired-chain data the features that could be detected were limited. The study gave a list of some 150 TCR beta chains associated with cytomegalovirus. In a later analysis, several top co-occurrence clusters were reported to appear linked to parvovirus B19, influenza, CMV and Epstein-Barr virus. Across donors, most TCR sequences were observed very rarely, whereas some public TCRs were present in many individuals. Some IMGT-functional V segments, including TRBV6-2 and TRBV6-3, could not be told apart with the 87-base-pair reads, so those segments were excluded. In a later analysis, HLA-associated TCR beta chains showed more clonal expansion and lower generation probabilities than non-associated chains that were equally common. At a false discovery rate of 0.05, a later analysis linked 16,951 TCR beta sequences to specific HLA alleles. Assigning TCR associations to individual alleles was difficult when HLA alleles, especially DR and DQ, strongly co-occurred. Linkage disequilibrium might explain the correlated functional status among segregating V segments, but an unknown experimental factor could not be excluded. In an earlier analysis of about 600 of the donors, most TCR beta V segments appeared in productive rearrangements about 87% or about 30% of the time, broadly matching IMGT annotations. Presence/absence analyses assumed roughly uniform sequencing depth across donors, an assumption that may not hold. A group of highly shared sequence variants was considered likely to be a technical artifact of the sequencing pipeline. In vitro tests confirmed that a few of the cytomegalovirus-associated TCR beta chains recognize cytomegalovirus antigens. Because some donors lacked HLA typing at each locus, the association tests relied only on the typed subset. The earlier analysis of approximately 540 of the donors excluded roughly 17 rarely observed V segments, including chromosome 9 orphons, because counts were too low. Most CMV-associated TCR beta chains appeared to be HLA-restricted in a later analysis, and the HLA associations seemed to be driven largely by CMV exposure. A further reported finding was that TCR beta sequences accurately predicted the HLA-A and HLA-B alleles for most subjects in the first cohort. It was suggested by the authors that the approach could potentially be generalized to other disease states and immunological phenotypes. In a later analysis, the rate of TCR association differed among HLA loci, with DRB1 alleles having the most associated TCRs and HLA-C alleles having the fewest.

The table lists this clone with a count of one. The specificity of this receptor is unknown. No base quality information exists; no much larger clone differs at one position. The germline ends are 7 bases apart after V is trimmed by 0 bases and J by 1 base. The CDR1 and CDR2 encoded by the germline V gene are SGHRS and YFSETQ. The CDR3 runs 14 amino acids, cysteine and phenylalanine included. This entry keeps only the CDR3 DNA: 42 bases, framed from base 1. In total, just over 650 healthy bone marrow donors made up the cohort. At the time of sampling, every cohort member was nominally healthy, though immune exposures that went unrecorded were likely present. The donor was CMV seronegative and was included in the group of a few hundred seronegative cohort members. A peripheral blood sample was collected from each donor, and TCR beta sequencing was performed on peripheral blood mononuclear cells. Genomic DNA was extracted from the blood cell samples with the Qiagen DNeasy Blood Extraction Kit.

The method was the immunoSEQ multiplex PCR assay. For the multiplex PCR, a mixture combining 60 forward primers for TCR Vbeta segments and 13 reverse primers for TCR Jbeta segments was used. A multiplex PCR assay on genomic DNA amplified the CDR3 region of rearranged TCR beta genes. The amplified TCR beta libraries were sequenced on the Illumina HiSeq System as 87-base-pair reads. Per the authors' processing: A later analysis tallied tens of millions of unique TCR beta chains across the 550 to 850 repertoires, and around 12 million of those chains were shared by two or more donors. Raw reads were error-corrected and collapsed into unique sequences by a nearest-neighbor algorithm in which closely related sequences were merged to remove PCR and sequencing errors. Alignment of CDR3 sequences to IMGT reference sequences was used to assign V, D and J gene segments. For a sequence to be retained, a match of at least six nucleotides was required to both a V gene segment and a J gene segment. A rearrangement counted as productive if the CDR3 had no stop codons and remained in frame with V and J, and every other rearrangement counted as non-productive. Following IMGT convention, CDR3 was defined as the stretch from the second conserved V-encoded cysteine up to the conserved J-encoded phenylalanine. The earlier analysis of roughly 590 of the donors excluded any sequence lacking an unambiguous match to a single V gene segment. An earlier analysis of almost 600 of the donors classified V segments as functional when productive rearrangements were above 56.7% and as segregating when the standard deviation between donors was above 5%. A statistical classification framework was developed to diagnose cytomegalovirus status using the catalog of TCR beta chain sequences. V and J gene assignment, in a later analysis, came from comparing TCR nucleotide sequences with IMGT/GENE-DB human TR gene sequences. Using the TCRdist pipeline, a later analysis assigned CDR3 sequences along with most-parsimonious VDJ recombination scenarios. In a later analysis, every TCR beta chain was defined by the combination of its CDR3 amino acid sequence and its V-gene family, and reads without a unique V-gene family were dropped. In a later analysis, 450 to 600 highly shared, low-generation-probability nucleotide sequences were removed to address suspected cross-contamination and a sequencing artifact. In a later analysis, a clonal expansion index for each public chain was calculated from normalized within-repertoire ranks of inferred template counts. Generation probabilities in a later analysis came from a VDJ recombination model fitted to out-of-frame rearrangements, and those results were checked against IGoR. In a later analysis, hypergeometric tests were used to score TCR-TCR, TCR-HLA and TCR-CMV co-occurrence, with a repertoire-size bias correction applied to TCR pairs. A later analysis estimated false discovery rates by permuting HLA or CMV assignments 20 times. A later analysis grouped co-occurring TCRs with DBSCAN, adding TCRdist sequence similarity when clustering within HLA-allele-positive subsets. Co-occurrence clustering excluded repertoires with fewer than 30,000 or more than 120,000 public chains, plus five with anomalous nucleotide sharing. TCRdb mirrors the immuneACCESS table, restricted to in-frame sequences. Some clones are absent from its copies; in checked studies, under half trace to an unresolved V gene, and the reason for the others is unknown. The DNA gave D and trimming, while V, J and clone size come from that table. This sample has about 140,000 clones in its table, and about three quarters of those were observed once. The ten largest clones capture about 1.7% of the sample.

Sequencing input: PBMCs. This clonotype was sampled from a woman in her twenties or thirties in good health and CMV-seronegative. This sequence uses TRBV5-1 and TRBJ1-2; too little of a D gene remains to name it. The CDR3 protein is CASSLDSFNYGYTF. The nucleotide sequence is TGCGCCAGCAGCTTGGACAGTTTTAACTATGGCTACACCTTC.